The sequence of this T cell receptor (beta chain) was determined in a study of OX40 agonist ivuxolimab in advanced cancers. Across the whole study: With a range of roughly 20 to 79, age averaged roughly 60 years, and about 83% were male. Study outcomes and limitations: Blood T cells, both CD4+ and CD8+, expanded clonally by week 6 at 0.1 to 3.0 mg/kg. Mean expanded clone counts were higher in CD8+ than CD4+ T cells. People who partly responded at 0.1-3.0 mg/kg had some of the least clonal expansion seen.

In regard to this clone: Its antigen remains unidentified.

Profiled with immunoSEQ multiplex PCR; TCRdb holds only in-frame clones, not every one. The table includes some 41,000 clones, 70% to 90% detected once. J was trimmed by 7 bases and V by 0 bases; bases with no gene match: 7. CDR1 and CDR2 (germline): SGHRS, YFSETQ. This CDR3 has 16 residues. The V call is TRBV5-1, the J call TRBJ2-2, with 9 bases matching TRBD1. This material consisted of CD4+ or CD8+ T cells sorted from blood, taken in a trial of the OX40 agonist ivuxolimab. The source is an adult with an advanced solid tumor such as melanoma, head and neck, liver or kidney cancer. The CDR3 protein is CASSLAGTGRDGELFF. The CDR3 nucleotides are TGCGCCAGCAGCTTGGCCGGGACAGGGAGGGACGGGGAGCTGTTTTTT.